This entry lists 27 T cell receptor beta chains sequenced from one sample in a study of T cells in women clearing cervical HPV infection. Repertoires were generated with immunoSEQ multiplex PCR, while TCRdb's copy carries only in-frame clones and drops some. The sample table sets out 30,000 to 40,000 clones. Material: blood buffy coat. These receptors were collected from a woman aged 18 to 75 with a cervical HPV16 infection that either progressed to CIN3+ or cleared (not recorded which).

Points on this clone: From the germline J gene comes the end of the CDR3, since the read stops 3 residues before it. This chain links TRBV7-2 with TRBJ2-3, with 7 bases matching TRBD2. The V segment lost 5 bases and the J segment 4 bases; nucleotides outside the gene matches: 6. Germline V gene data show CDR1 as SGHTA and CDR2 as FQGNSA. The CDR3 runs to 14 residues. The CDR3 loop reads CASSPGRGSDTQYF. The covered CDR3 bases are TGTGCCAGCAGCCCAGGGCGGGGGTCAGATACG.

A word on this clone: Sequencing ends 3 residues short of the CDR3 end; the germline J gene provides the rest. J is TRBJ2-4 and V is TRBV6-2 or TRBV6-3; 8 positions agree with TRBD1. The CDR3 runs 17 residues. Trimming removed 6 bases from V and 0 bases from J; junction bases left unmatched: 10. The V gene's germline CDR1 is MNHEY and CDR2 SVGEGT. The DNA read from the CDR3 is TGTGCCAGCAGCTCCGGGACAGGATATCTAGCCAAAAACATT. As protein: CASSSGTGYLAKNI. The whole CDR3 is CASSSGTGYLAKNIQYF.

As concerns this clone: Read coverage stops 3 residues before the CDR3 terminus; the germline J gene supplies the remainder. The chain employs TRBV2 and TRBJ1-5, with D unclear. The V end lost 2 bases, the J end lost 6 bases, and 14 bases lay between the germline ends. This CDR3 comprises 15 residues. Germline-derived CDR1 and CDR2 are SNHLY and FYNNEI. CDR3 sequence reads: CASSEISGPTQPQHF. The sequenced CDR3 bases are TGTGCCAGCAGTGAAATTTCGGGTCCCACTCAGCCC.

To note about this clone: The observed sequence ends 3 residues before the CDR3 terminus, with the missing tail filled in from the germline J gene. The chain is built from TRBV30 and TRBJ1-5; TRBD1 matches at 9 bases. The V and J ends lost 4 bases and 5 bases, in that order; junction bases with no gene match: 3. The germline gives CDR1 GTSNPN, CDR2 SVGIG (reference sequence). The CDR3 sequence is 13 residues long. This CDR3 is CAWKRDRDQPQHF. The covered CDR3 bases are TGTGCCTGGAAACGGGACAGGGATCAGCCC. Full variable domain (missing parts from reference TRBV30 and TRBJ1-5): SQTIHQWPATLVQPVGSPLSLECTVEGTSNPNLYWYRQAAGRGLQLLFYSVGIGQISSEVPQNLSASRPQDRQFILSSKKLLLSDSGFYLCAWKRDRDQPQHFGDGTRLSIL.

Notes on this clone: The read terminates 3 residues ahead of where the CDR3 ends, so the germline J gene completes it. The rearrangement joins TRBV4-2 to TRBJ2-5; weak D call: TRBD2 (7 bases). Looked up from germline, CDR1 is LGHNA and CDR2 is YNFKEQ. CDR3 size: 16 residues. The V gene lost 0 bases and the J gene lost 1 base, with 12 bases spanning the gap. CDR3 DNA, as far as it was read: TGTGCCAGCAGCCAAGAACTCGCGGGGGCCCAAGAGACC. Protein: CASSQELAGAQET. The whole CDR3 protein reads CASSQELAGAQETQYF.

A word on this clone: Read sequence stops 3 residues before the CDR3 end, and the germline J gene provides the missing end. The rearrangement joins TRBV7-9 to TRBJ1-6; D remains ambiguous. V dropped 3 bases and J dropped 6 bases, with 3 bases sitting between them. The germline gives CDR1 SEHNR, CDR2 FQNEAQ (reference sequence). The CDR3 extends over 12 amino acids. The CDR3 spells CASSLANSPLHF. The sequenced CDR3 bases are TGTGCCAGCAGCTTGGCTAATTCACCC. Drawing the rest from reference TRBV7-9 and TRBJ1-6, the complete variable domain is DTGVSQNPRHKITKRGQNVTFRCDPISEHNRLYWYRQTLGQGPEFLTYFQNEAQLEKSRLLSDRFSAERPKGSFSTLEIQRTEQGDSAMYLCASSLANSPLHFGNGTRLTVT.

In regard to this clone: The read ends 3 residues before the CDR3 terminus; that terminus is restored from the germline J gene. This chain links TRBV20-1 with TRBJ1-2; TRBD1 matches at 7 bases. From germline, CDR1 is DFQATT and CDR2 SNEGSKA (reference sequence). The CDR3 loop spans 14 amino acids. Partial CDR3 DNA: TGCAGTGCTAGAGCCGGAACAGGGGCTTACGGC. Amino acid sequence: CSARAGTGAYG. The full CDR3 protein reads CSARAGTGAYGYTF.

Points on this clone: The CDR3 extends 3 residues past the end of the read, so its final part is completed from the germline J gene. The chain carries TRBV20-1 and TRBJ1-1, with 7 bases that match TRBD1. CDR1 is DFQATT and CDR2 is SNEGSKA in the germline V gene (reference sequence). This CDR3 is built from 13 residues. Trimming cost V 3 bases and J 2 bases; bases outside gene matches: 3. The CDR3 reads CSASPGGNTEAFF. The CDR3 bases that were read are TGCAGTGCTAGTCCAGGGGGAAACACTGAA.

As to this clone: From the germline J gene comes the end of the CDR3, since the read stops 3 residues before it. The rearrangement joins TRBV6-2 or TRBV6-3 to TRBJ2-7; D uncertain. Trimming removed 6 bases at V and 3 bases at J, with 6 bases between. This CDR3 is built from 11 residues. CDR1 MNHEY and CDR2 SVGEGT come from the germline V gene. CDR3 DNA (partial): TGTGCCAGCAGAAACATCTACGAG. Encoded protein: CASRNIYE. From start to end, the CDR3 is CASRNIYEQYF.

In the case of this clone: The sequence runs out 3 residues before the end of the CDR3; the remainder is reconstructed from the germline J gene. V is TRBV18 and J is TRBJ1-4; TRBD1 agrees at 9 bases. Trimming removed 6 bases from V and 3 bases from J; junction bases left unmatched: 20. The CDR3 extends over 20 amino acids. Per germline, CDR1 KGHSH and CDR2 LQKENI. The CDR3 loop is CASSPSQGIGQGTSNEKLFF. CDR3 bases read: TGTGCCAGCTCGCCGAGTCAAGGCATAGGACAGGGGACGTCTAATGAAAAA.

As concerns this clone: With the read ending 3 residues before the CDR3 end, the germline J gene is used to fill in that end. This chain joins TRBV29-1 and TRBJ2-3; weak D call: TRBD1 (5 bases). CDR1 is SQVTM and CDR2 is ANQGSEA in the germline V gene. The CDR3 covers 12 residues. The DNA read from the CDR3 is TGCAGCACCCAGGACAACCAAGAGACG. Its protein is CSTQDNQET. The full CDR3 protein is CSTQDNQETQYF.

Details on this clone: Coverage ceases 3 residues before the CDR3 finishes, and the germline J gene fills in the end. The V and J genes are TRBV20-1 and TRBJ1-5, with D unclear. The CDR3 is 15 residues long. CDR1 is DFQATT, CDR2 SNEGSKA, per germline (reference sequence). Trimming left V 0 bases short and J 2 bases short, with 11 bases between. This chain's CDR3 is CSARDRGKGNQPQHF. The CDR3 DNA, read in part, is TGCAGTGCTAGAGATCGGGGTAAAGGCAATCAGCCC.

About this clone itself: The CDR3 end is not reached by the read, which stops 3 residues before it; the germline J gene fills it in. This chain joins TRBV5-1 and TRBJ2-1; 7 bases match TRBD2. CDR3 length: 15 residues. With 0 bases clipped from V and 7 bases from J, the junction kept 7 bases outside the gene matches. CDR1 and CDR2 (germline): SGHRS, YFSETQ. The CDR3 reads CASSLAAVGGNEQFF. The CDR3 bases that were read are TGCGCCAGCAGCTTGGCGGCGGTCGGGGGGAATGAG.

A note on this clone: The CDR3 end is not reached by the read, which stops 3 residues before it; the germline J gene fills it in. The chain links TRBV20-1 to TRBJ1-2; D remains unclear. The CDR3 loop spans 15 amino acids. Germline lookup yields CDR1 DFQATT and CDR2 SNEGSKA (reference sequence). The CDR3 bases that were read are TGCAGTGCAACTTTAGGAGCAACGCGGAGAGAGACC. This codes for CSATLGATRRET. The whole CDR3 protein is CSATLGATRRETYTF.

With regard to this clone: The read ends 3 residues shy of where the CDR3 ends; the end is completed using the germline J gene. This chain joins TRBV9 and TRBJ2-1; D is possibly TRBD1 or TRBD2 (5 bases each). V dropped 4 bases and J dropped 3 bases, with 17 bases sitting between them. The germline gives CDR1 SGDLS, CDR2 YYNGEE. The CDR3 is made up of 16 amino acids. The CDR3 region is CASSPQEARGYNEQFF. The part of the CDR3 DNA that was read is TGTGCCAGCAGCCCCCAGGAGGCGAGGGGCTACAATGAG.

The sequenced CDR3 bases are TGTGCCAGCAGCGTAGGAGGGGCTGGGGCCAACGTG. Its translation is CASSVGGAGANV. The whole CDR3 is CASSVGGAGANVLFF. The chain carries TRBV9 and TRBJ2-2; either TRBD1 or TRBD2 may fit D (5 bases each). The sequence runs out 3 residues before the end of the CDR3; the remainder is reconstructed from the germline J gene. Per the germline V gene, CDR1 is SGDLS and CDR2 is YYNGEE. The CDR3 loop spans 15 amino acids.

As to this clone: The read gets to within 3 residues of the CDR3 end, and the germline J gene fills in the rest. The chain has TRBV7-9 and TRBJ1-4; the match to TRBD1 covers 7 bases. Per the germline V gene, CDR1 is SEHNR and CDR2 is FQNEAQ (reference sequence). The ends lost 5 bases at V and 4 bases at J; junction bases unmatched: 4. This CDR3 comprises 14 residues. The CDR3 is CASSRAGGNEKLFF. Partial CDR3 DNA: TGTGCCAGCAGCCGGGCAGGGGGTAATGAAAAA.

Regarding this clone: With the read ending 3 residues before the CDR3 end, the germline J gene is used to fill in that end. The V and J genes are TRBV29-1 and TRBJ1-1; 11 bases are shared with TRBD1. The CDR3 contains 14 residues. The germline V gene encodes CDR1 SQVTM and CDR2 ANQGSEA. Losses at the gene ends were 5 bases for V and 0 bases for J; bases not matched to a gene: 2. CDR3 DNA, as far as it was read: TGCAGCGTTCAGGGACAGGGGGTGAACACTGAA. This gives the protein CSVQGQGVNTE. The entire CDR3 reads CSVQGQGVNTEAFF.

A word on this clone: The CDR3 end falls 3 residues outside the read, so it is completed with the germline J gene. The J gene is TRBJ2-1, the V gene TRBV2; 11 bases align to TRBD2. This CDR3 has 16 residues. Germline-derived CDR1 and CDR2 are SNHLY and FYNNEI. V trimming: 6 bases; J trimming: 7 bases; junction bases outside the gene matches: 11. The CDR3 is CASRALTSGGWNEQFF. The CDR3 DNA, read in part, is TGTGCCAGCAGAGCCCTTACTAGCGGGGGTTGGAATGAG.

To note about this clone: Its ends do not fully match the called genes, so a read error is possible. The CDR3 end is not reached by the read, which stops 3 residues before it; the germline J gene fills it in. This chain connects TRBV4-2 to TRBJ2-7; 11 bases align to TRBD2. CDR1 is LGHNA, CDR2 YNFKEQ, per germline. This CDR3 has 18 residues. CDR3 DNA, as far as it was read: TGCGCCAGCAGCCTCCATCGGGGAACTAGCGGGGGATCCTACGAG. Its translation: CASSLHRGTSGGSYE. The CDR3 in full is CASSLHRGTSGGSYEQYF.

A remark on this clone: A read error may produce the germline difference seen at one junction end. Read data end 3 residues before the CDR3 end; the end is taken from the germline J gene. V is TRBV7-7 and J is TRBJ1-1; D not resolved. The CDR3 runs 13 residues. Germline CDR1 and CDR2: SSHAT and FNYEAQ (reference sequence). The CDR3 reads CASSLRKGTEAFF. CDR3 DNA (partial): TGTGCTAGCAGCTTGCGTAAGGGCACTGAA.

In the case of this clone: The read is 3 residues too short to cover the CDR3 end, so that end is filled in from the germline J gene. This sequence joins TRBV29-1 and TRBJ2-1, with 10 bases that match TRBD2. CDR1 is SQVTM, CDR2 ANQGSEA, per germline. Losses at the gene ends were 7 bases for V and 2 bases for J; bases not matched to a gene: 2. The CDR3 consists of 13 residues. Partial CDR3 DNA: TGCAGCGAAAGCGGGGGGGCCTACAATGAG. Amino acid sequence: CSESGGAYNE. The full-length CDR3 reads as CSESGGAYNEQFF.

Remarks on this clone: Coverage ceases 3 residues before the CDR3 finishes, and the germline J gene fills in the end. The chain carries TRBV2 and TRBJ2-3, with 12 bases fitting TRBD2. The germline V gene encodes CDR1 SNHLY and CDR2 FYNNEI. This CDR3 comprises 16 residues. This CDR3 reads CASSELAGGPRETQYF. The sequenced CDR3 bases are TGTGCCAGCAGTGAGCTAGCGGGGGGGCCCCGGGAGACG.

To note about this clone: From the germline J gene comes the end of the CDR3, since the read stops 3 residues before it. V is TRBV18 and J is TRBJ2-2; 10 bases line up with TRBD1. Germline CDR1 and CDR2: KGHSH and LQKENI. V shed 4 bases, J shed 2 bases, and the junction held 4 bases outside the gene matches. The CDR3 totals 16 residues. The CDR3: CASSLRDRGNTGELFF. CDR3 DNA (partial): TGTGCCAGCTCACTACGGGACAGGGGAAACACCGGGGAG.

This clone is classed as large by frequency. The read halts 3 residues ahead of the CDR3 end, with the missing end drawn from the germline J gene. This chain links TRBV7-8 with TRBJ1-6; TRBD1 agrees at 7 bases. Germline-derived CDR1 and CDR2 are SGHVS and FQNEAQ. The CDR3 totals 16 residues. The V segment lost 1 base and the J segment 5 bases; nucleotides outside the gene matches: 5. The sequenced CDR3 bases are TGTGCCAGCAGCTTAGACAGACAGGGAAATAATTCACCC. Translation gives CASSLDRQGNNSP. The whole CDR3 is CASSLDRQGNNSPLHF.

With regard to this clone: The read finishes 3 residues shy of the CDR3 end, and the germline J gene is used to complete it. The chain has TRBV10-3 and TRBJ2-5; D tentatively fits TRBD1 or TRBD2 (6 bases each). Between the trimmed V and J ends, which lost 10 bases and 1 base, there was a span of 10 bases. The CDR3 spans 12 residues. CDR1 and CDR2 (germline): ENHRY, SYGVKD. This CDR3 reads CASRGLQETQYF. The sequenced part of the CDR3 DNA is TGTGCCAGCAGGGGACTCCAAGAGACC.

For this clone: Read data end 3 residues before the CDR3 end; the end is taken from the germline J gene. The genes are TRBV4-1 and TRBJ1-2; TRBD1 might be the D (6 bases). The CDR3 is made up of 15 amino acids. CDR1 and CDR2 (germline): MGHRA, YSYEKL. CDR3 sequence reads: CASSQDHGGYGGYTF. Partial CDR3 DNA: TGCGCCAGCAGCCAAGATCATGGGGGCTACGGGGGC.